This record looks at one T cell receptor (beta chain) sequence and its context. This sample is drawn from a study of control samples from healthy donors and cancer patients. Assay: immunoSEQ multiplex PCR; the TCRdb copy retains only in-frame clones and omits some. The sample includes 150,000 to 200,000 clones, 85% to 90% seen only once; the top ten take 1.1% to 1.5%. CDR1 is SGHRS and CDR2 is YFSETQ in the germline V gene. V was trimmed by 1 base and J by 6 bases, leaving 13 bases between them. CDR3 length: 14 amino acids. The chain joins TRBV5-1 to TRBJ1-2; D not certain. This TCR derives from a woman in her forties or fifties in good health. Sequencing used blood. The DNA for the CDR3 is TGCGCCAGCAGCTTGATGGAGGGTGTACATGGCTACACCTTC. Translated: CASSLMEGVHGYTF.